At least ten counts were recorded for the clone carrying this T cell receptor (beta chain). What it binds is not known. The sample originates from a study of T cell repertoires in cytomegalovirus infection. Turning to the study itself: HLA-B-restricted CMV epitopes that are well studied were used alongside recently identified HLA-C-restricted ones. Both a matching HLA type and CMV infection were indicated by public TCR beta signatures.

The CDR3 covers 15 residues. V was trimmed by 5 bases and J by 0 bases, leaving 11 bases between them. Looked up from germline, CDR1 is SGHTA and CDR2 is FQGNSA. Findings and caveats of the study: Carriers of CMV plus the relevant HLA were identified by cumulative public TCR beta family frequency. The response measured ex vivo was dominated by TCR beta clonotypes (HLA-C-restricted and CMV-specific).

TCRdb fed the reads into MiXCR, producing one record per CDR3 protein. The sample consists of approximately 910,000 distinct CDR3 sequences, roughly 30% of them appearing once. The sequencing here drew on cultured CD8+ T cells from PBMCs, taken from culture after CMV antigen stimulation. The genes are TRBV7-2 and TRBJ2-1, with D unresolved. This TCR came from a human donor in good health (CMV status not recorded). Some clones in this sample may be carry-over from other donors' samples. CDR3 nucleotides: TGTGCCAGCAGCCCCCTCGTTAGCTCCTACAATGAGCAGTTCTTC. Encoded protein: CASSPLVSSYNEQFF.